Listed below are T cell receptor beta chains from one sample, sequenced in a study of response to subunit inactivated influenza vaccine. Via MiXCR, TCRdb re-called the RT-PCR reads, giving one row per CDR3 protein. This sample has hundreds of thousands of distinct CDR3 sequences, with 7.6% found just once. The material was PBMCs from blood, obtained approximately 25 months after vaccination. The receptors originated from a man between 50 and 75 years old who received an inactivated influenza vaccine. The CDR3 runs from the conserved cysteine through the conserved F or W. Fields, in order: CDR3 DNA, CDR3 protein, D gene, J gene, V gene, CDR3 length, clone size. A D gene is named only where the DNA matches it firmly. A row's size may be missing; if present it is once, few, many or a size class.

TGTGCCAGCAGCAGGGAAAACGTCGGGGCCAACGTCCTGACTTTC CASSRENVGANVLTF . TRBJ2-6 TRBV27 15 many
TGTGCCAGCAGCTTAACTGGGACAGCCTCAATGAACACTGAAGCTTTCTTT CASSLTGTASMNTEAFF TRBD1 TRBJ1-1 TRBV7-2 17 many
TGTGCCAGCAGCCGTCTAGCGGGGGCCTTTGTTGAGCAGTTCTTC CASSRLAGAFVEQFF TRBD2 TRBJ2-1 TRBV12-3/TRBV12-4 15 .
TGTGCCAGCAGACATTCCGGGACTAGCGGGGGGGCCAGGTACAATGAGCAGTTCTTC CASRHSGTSGGARYNEQFF TRBD2 TRBJ2-1 TRBV12-3/TRBV12-4 19 .
TGTGCCAGCAGCCAAATGACGGGAGGGCCGTACAATGAGCAGTTCTTC CASSQMTGGPYNEQFF TRBD2 TRBJ2-1 TRBV3-1 16 .
TGTGCCATCAAGGAAACGGATACTTATAATTCACCCCTCCACTTT CAIKETDTYNSPLHF . TRBJ1-6 TRBV10-3 15 many
TGTGCCAGCAGCCCAACAGCGGGGGCGGCAGATACGCAGTATTTT CASSPTAGAADTQYF TRBD2 TRBJ2-3 TRBV7-9 15 few
TGTGCCAGCAGCCAAGAAAGTCGTACGCTAGCAGATACGCAGTATTTT CASSQESRTLADTQYF . TRBJ2-3 TRBV4-2 16 many
TGCGCCAGCAGCCAAGATCGGACAGGGAATGTCCAAGAGACCCAGTACTTC CASSQDRTGNVQETQYF TRBD1 TRBJ2-5 TRBV4-3 17 .
TGTGCCAGTGGGACACAGGGGACGAATGAAAAACTGTTTTTT CASGTQGTNEKLFF TRBD1 TRBJ1-4 TRBV19 14 many
TGTGCCACCAGCCCCGGACAGGGCCCTTTTAACACCGGGGAGCTGTTTTTT CATSPGQGPFNTGELFF TRBD1 TRBJ2-2 TRBV15 17 .
TGTGCCAGCAGCTCCCAGACAGGGGGCGGAGAGACCCAGTACTTC CASSSQTGGGETQYF TRBD1 TRBJ2-5 TRBV7-2 15 .
TGTGCCAGCAGTTACCCCGGGACAGGTGCCTACAATGAGCAGTTCTTC CASSYPGTGAYNEQFF TRBD1 TRBJ2-1 TRBV6-5 16 few
TGTGCCAGCACACGAGCGGGAGTTCGGGAGCAGTACTTC CASTRAGVREQYF TRBD2 TRBJ2-7 TRBV28 13 .
TGTGCCATCAGTGAGGCGACTAGCGGGGGTCAAGAGACCCAGTACTTC CAISEATSGGQETQYF TRBD2 TRBJ2-5 TRBV10-3 16 many
TGTGCCAGCAGGAGGCAGGGGGCGGGGGGCTACACCTTC CASRRQGAGGYTF TRBD1 TRBJ1-2 TRBV6-1 13 few
TGTGCCAGCAGCGCCACTAGCGGGGAGTACAATGAGCAGTTCTTC CASSATSGEYNEQFF TRBD2 TRBJ2-1 TRBV9 15 many
TGCAGTGCTAGAGTGGACAGGTCCTCTCTGAGAGGCTACACCTTC CSARVDRSSLRGYTF TRBD1 TRBJ1-2 TRBV20-1 15 few
TGTGCCAGCAGTCTAAGACGAGGCTACACCTTC CASSLRRGYTF . TRBJ1-2 TRBV12-3/TRBV12-4 11 many
TGTGCCAGCAGCGCCGGGACCTACGAGCAGTACTTC CASSAGTYEQYF . TRBJ2-7 TRBV7-8 12 many
TGTGCCACCAGTGATTTGAGGGACAGGGGGTCCAGCACAGATACGCAGTATTTT CATSDLRDRGSSTDTQYF TRBD1 TRBJ2-3 TRBV24-1 18 many
TGCAGTGCTGGACAGGGGGCGAGGATAGAGACCCAGTACTTC CSAGQGARIETQYF TRBD1 TRBJ2-5 TRBV20-1 14 .
TGCAGTGCTAGGGGACAGGGGGCGGGCACTGAAGCTTTCTTT CSARGQGAGTEAFF TRBD1 TRBJ1-1 TRBV20-1 14 few
TGCAGCGTTGCGGGCGGGGTTTGGACTGAAGCTTTCTTT CSVAGGVWTEAFF . TRBJ1-1 TRBV29-1 13 many
TGCAGCGGTTACTTGGCCCGGAACACTGAAGCTTTCTTT CSGYLARNTEAFF . TRBJ1-1 TRBV29-1 13 many
TGCAGTGCTGGTATCGGAGGGTCTGGGGCCAACGTCCTGACTTTC CSAGIGGSGANVLTF . TRBJ2-6 TRBV20-1 15 .